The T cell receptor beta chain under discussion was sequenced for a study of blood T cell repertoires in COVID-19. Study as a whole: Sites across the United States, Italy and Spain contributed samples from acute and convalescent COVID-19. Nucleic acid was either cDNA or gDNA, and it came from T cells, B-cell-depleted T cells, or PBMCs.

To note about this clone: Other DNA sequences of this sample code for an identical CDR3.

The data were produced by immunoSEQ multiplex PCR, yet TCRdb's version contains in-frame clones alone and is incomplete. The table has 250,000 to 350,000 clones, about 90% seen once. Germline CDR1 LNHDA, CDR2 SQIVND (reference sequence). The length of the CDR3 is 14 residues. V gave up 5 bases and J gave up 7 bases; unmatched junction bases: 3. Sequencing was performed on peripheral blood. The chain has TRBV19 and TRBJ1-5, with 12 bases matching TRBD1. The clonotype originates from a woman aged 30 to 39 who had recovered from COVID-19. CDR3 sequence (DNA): TGTGCCAGTAGTCCGGGGACAGGGGGCCAGCCCCAGCATTTT. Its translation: CASSPGTGGQPQHF. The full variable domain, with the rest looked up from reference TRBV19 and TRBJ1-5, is DGGITQSPKYLFRKEGQNVTLSCEQNLNHDAMYWYRQDPGQGLRLIYYSQIVNDFQKGDIAEGYSVSREKKESFPLTVTSAQKNPTAFYLCASSPGTGGQPQHFGDGTRLSIL.